The clone carrying this T cell receptor (beta chain) was seen only once. The CDR3 sequence is 16 residues long. Germline-derived CDR1 and CDR2 are LNHDA and SQIVND (reference sequence). Between the trimmed V and J ends, which lost 7 bases and 0 bases, there was a span of 16 bases. These data originate in a study of lymphopenia after photon versus proton radiotherapy. Measured with immunoSEQ multiplex PCR; TCRdb has only the in-frame clones, and not every one. The sample yields over 15,000 clones, about 85% seen once. The sequencing here drew on peripheral blood, taken from a patient treated with proton-based radiotherapy. The chain combines TRBV19 with TRBJ2-1; D possibly uses TRBD1 or TRBD2 (7 bases each). The TCR was taken from a man aged 65 to 79 with pancreatic cancer. CDR3 in DNA: TGTGCCAGTACCCCAGGGGGGGGGAGCTCCTACAATGAGCAGTTCTTC. Translated: CASTPGGGSSYNEQFF.